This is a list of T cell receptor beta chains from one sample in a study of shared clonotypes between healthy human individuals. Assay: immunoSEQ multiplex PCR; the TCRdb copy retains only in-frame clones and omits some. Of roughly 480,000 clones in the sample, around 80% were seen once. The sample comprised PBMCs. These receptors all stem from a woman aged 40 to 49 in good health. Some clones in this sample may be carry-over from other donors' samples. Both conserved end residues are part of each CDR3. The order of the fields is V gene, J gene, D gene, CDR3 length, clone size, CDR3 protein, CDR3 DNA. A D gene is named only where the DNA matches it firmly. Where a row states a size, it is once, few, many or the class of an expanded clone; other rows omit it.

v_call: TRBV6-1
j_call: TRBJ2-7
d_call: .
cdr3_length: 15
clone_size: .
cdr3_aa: CASSEAASGSYEQYF
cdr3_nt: TGTGCCAGCAGTGAAGCCGCTAGTGGGTCCTACGAGCAGTACTTC

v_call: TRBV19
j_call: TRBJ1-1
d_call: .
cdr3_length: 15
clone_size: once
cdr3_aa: CASSIRGETNTEAFF
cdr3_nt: TGTGCCAGTAGTATAAGGGGGGAGACGAACACTGAAGCTTTCTTT

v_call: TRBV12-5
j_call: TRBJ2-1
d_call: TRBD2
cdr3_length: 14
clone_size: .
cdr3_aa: CASAAREGFYEQFF
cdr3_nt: TGTGCTAGTGCGGCGCGGGAGGGCTTCTATGAGCAGTTCTTC

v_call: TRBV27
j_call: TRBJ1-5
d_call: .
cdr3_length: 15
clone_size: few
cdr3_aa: CASSSFPYSGQPQHF
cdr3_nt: TGTGCCAGCAGTTCTTTTCCGTATAGCGGGCAGCCCCAGCATTTT

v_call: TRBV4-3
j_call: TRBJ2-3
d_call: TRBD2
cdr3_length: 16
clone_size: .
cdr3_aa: CASSEQREYSTDTQYF
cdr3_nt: TGCGCCAGCAGCGAGCAGCGGGAGTATAGCACAGATACGCAGTATTTT

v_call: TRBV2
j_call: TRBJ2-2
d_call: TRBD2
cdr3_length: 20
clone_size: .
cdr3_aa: CASSEDYYRTSGGNTGELFF
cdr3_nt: TGTGCCAGCAGTGAAGATTATTATCGGACTAGCGGGGGGAACACCGGGGAGCTGTTTTTT

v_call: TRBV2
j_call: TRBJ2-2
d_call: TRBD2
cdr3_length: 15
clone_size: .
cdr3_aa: CASSLAGVWTGELFF
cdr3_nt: TGTGCCAGCAGCCTTGCGGGAGTATGGACCGGGGAGCTGTTTTTT

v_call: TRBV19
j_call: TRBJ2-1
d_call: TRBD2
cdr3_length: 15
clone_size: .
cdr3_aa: CASRTLAGGPGEQFF
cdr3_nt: TGTGCCAGTAGGACACTAGCGGGAGGGCCGGGTGAGCAGTTCTTC

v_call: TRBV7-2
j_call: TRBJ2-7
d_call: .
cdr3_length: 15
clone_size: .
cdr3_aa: CASSLGLAVAYEQYF
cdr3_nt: TGTGCCAGCAGCTTAGGTTTAGCGGTGGCCTACGAGCAGTACTTC

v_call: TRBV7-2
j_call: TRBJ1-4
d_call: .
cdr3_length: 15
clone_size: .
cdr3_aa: CASSLGGTWGEKLFF
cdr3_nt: TGTGCCAGCAGCTTGGGGGGCACATGGGGAGAAAAACTGTTTTTT

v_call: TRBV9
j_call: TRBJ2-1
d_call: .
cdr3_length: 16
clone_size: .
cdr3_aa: CASSPRSVRGFNEQFF
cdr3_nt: TGTGCCAGCAGCCCCCGGTCAGTTAGAGGCTTCAATGAGCAGTTCTTC

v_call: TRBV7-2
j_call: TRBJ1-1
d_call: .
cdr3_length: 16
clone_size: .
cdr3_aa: CASSFLISKLNTEAFF
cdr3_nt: TGTGCCAGCAGCTTTTTAATCTCGAAGCTGAACACTGAAGCTTTCTTT

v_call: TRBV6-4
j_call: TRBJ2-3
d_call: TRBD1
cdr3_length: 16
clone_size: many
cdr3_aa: CASSDLPGGSTDTQYF
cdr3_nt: TGTGCCAGCAGTGACCTACCAGGGGGTAGCACAGATACGCAGTATTTT

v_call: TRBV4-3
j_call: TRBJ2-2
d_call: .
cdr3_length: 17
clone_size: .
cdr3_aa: CASSQDYSGLNTGELFF
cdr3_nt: TGCGCCAGCAGCCAAGATTACTCTGGATTGAACACCGGGGAGCTGTTTTTT

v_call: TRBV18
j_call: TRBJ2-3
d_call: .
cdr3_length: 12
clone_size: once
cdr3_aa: CASSPLADTQYF
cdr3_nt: TGTGCCAGCTCACCACTCGCAGATACGCAGTATTTT

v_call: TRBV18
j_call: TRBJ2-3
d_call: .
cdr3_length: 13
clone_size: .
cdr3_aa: CASSPPVRDTQYF
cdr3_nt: TGTGCCAGCTCACCACCCGTACGAGATACGCAGTATTTT

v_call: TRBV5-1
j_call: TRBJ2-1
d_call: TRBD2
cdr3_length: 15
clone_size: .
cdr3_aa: CVSSWTSGSYNEQFF
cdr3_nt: TGCGTCAGCAGCTGGACTAGCGGTTCCTACAATGAGCAGTTCTTC

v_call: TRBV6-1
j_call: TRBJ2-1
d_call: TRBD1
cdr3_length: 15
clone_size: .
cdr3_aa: CASSVLGTAYNEQFF
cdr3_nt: TGTGCCAGCAGTGTCCTGGGGACAGCTTACAATGAGCAGTTCTTC

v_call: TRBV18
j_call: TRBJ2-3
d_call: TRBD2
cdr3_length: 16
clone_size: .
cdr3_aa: CASSPPGRESTDTQYF
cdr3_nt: TGTGCCAGCTCACCGCCAGGGAGGGAAAGCACAGATACGCAGTATTTT

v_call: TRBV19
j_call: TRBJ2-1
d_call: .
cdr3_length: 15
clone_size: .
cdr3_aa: CASSSSGASYNEQFF
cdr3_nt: TGTGCCAGTAGTAGTAGCGGAGCCTCCTACAATGAGCAGTTCTTC

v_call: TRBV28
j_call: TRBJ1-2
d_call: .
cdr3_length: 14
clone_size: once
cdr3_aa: CAILNRDESYGYTF
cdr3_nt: TGTGCCATACTAAACCGGGACGAATCATATGGCTACACCTTC

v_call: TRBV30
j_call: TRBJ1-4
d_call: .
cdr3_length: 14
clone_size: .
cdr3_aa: CAWSVRTLNEKLFF
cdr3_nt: TGTGCCTGGAGTGTAAGGACTCTTAATGAAAAACTGTTTTTT

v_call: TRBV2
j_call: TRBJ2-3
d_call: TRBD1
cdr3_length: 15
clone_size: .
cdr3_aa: CASSETGQGPDTQYF
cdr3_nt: TGTGCCAGCAGTGAAACGGGACAGGGCCCAGATACGCAGTATTTT

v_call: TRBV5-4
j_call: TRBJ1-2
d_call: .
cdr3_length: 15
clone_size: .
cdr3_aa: CASSLDPGANYGYTF
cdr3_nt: TGTGCCAGCAGCTTGGATCCCGGAGCCAACTATGGCTACACCTTC

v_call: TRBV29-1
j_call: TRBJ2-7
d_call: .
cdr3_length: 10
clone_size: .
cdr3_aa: CSVEAIEQYF
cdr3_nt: TGCAGCGTTGAAGCCATCGAGCAGTACTTC

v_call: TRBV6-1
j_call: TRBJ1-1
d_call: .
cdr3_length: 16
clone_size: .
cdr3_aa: CASSELGWGQNTEAFF
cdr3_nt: TGTGCCAGCAGTGAGTTAGGGTGGGGACAGAACACTGAAGCTTTCTTT

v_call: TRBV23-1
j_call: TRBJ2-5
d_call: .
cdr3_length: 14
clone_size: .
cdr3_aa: CASSQSRGQETQYF
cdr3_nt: TGCGCCAGCAGTCAATCGCGGGGTCAAGAGACCCAGTACTTC

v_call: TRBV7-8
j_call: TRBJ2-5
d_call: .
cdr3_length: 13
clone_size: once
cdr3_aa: CASIRGSGETQYF
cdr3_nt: TGTGCCAGCATTCGTGGGAGCGGGGAGACCCAGTACTTC

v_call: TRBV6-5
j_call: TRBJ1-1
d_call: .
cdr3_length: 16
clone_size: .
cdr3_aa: CASSYSGGTINTEAFF
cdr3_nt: TGTGCCAGCAGTTACTCGGGGGGCACCATAAACACTGAAGCTTTCTTT

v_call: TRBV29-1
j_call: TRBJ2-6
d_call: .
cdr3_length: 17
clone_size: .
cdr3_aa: CSVIGDFLHTGANVLTF
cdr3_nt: TGCAGCGTTATAGGGGACTTCCTCCACACTGGGGCCAACGTCCTGACTTTC

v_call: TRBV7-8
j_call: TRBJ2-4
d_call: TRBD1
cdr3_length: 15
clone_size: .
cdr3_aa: CASSTPGQGLHIQYF
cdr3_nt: TGTGCCAGCAGCACACCGGGACAGGGTCTTCACATTCAGTACTTC

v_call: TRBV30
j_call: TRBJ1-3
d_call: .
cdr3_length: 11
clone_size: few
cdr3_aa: CAWSVGNTIYF
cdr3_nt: TGTGCCTGGAGTGTAGGAAACACCATATATTTT

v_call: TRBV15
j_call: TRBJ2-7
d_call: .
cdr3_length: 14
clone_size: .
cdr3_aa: CATSGTPGSYEQYF
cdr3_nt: TGTGCCACCAGCGGGACTCCCGGCTCCTACGAGCAGTACTTC

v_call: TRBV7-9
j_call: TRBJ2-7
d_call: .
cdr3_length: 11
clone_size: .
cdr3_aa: CASSLGAEQYF
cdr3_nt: TGTGCCAGCAGCTTAGGGGCAGAGCAGTACTTC

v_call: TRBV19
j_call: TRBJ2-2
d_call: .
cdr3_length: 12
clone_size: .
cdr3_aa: CASSALPGELFF
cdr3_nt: TGTGCCAGTAGTGCCCTTCCCGGGGAGCTGTTTTTT

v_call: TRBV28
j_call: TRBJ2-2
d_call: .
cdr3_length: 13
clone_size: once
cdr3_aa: CASSPGLTGELFF
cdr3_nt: TGTGCCAGCAGTCCCGGGCTCACCGGGGAGCTGTTTTTT

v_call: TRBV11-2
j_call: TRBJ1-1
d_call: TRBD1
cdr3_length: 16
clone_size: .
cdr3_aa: CASSLDGRQGATEAFF
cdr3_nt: TGTGCCAGCAGCTTAGATGGGCGGCAGGGGGCCACTGAAGCTTTCTTT

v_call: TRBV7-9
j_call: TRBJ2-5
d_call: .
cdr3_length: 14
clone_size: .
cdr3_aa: CASSLVQGRETQYF
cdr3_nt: TGTGCCAGCAGCTTAGTACAGGGCAGAGAGACCCAGTACTTC

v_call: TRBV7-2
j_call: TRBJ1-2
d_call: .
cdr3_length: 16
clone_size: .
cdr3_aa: CASSLGGTPRNYGYTF
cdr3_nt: TGTGCCAGCAGCTTAGGGGGTACCCCCCGGAACTATGGCTACACCTTC

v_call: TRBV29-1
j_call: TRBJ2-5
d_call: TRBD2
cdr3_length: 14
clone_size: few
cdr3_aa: CTGLAGEVGETQYF
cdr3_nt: TGCACGGGACTAGCGGGAGAAGTGGGCGAGACCCAGTACTTC